Described below is a single T cell receptor beta chain sequence and its context. Its target is not known. TCRdb itself ran the 5' RACE reads through MiXCR, one entry per CDR3 protein. The sample has roughly 260,000 distinct CDR3 sequences; about 17% are singletons. These data belong to a study of T-cell memory formation after mild COVID-19. Regarding the study as a whole: Later expanders leaned CD4+, whereas day 15 to 85 contracting clones were balanced CD4/CD8.

Germline lookup yields CDR1 LGHNT and CDR2 FRNRAP. V lost 4 bases to trimming and J lost 6 bases; unmatched junction nucleotides: 9. This CDR3 has 16 residues. The clonotype originates from a man aged 18 to 29 who had mild COVID-19 (a few samples of this study predate the infection). Cell type and time point are not known. The chain links TRBV12-5 to TRBJ2-1; the match to TRBD2 covers 10 bases. The sample consisted of PBMCs or a T cell subset sorted from them (not recorded which). CDR3 DNA: TGTGCTAGTGGTTCATCCGGACTAGCGGCGGCCAATGAGCAGTTCTTC. Encoded protein: CASGSSGLAAANEQFF.